This T cell receptor beta chain was retrieved from a study of Ad26.COV2.S vaccination and SARS-CoV-2 variants. Across the study: Administration of Ad26.COV2.S was intramuscular, either once or twice 56 days apart.

Method: immunoSEQ multiplex PCR; TCRdb's copy keeps in-frame clones and lacks some. The repertoire holds 350,000 to 450,000 clones, with approximately 81% as singletons. Study outcomes and limitations: Overall T cell responses may have been underestimated by the analyses of TCR breadth and depth. Non-spike TCR breadth did not differ much between vaccine and placebo recipients.

On this clone: Its antigen remains unidentified.

Treatment: around 19 received Ad26.COV2.S at low or high dose, single or two shots; 5 received placebo; per-sample allocation not given. Sampling took place 63 days after the first vaccine or placebo injection. In Boston, the donor was an adult between 18-55 years of age. The clonotype was recovered from a person between 18 and 65 years old who received the Ad26.COV2.S COVID-19 vaccine or a placebo. Sequences were derived from peripheral blood, sampled in a trial of Ad26.COV2.S vaccine versus placebo.

In DNA, the CDR3 is TGTGCCAGTAGAACTACCGGGACAGGGTCCAATGAGCAGTTCTTC. It is translated as CASRTTGTGSNEQFF. The gene calls are TRBV19 and TRBJ2-1; 9 bases are shared with TRBD1. This CDR3 spans 15 amino acids. V lost 6 bases, J lost 6 bases, and 9 bases stayed unmatched. CDR1 and CDR2 from the germline V gene are LNHDA and SQIVND (reference sequence).